Described below is a single TCR beta chain sequence and its context. Recipients boosted at about 4 weeks or about 12 weeks are pooled. Assay: immunoSEQ multiplex PCR; the TCRdb copy retains only in-frame clones and omits some. The sample consists of some 150,000 clones, roughly 90% of them appearing once. The data belong to a study of T cell responses to AZD1222 COVID-19 vaccine. The length of the CDR3 is 16 residues. After removal of 4 bases from V and 4 bases from J, the junction contained 10 bases not matched to a gene. The V gene's germline CDR1 is SGHTS and CDR2 YDEGEE. The chain couples TRBV5-8 to TRBJ1-4, with 7 nucleotides matching TRBD1. The material sequenced was peripheral blood, taken 28 days after the second AZD1222 dose. The clonotype was recovered from an adult who received the AZD1222 COVID-19 vaccine. The CDR3 nucleotides read TGTGCCAGCAGCCGGACAGGCTCTGTCCTTAATGAAAAACTGTTTTTT. As protein: CASSRTGSVLNEKLFF.